A single sample gave rise to the 9 T cell receptor beta chains below, sequenced in a study of beta chain features in type 1 diabetes. As every portion of the isolated RNA was reverse transcribed, the sequencing read expressed TCRB transcripts. Sequencing used immunoSEQ multiplex PCR; TCRdb keeps in-frame clones, though not all of them. In the table there are about 120,000 clones, around 16% of which are singletons. These receptors have no known antigen. Findings and limits, study-wide: Type 1 diabetes patients showed a moderate but significant shortening of TCRB CDR3s in all four CD4+ subsets.

Sequencing used central memory CD4+ T cells from blood. The receptors stem from a man between 18 and 35 years old with type 1 diabetes.

Turning to this clone: A much larger clone is a single base away; this may be a read error. The chain employs TRBV29-1 and TRBJ1-2, with 7 bases identical to TRBD1. The CDR3 extends over 14 amino acids. Germline V gives CDR1 SQVTM, CDR2 ANQGSEA. The CDR3 nucleotides are TGCAGCGGTGAAGCCTGGCAGGGGGAGGATGGCTACACCTTC. Amino acid sequence: CSGEAWQGEDGYTF.

The chain has TRBV2 and TRBJ2-7; TRBD2 aligns across 7 bases. This CDR3 contains 13 residues. V lost 5 bases and J lost 0; bases outside the gene matches: 1. The germline gives CDR1 SNHLY, CDR2 FYNNEI. This chain's CDR3 is CASSRTSSYEQYF. CDR3 nucleotide sequence: TGTGCCAGCAGTAGGACTAGCTCCTACGAGCAGTACTTC.

The V gene is TRBV29-1, the J gene TRBJ1-1, with D hard to call. CDR1 is SQVTM and CDR2 is ANQGSEA in the germline V gene. This CDR3 has 10 residues. Trimming took off 3 bases at V and 8 bases at J, with 7 bases between the two ends. CDR3 DNA: TGCAGCGTTGACGAGAAAGAAGCTTTCTTT. Amino acid sequence: CSVDEKEAFF.

In this sample, this clone turned up many times. Other DNA variants within this sample encode the same CDR3. This chain joins TRBV29-1 and TRBJ2-5; TRBD1 matches at 9 bases. The CDR3 totals 12 residues. Germline V gene data show CDR1 as SQVTM and CDR2 as ANQGSEA. The CDR3 spells CSARTGEETQYF. The CDR3 DNA follows: TGCAGTGCGAGGACAGGGGAAGAGACCCAGTACTTC.

This rearrangement joins TRBV7-9 to TRBJ2-1, with 8 nucleotides matching TRBD1. V lost 8 bases to trimming and J lost 8 bases; unmatched junction nucleotides: 5. This CDR3 contains 12 residues. CDR1 is SEHNR and CDR2 is FQNEAQ in the germline V gene (reference sequence). CDR3 loop: CASSRGRDEQFF. CDR3 nucleotide sequence: TGTGCCAGCTCCAGGGGGCGCGATGAGCAGTTCTTC.

This clone has at least ten counts. This CDR3 is also generated by other DNA sequences in the sample. The chain carries TRBV7-9 and TRBJ2-2; 9 bases fit TRBD1. CDR3 length equals 15 residues. In germline, CDR1 is SEHNR, CDR2 FQNEAQ (reference sequence). This CDR3 reads CGSIYGGQGTGELFF. The CDR3 coding sequence is TGTGGCAGTATATACGGGGGACAGGGAACCGGGGAGCTGTTTTTT.

This clone turned up a few times. This chain links TRBV29-1 with TRBJ2-1; 10 positions match TRBD2. J was trimmed by 5 bases and V by 0 bases; bases with no gene match: 7. The CDR3 loop spans 16 amino acids. CDR1 and CDR2 (germline): SQVTM, ANQGSEA. Here the CDR3 reads CSVEDPLAGVDNEQFF. The CDR3 DNA follows: TGCAGCGTTGAAGATCCGCTAGCGGGAGTGGACAATGAGCAGTTCTTC.

This clone appeared a few times. The chain joins TRBV4-2 to TRBJ1-2; no reliable D call. This CDR3 comprises 15 residues. V lost 1 base and J 0 bases, leaving 9 bases between the germline ends. Germline lookup yields CDR1 LGHNA and CDR2 YNFKEQ. The CDR3 reads CASSQVQMSNYGYTF. The CDR3 nucleotides are TGTGCCAGCAGCCAAGTACAGATGTCTAACTATGGCTACACCTTC.

The chain combines TRBV7-9 with TRBJ2-1; 13 bases are shared with TRBD2. This CDR3 is 17 amino acids long. V was pared by 4 bases and J by 5 bases, with 8 bases of the junction left unmatched. The germline gives CDR1 SEHNR, CDR2 FQNEAQ (reference sequence). The DNA for the CDR3 is TGTGCCAGCAGCTCTTACCTGGGACTAGCGGGACACAATGAGCAGTTCTTC. Its translation: CASSSYLGLAGHNEQFF.